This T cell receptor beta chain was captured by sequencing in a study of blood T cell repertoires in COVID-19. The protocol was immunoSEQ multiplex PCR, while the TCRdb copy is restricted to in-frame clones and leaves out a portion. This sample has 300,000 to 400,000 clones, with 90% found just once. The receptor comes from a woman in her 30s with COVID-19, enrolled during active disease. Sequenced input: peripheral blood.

CDR3 protein: CAWSVGRANEQFF. In nucleotides, the CDR3 is TGTGCCTGGAGTGTAGGGCGGGCAAATGAGCAGTTCTTC. The chain carries TRBV30 and TRBJ2-1; a possible D gene is TRBD2 (5 bases). The V end was cut by 0 bases, the J end by 7 bases, with 10 bases between. Germline CDR1 GTSNPN, CDR2 SVGIG (reference sequence). This CDR3 has 13 amino acids.